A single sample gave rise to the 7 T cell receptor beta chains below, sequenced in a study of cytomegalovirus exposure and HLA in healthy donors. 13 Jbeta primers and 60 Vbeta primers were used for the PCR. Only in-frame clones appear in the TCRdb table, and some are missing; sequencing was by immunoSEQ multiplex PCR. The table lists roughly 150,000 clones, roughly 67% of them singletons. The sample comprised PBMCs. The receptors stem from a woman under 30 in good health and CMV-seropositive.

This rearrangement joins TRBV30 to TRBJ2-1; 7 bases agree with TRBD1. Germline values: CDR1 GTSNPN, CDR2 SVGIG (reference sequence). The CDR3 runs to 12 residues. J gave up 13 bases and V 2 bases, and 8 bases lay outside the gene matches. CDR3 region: CAWSSPGQVQFF. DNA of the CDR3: TGTGCCTGGAGTTCCCCCGGACAGGTTCAGTTCTTC. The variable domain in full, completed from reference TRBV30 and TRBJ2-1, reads SQTIHQWPATLVQPVGSPLSLECTVEGTSNPNLYWYRQAAGRGLQLLFYSVGIGQISSEVPQNLSASRPQDRQFILSSKKLLLSDSGFYLCAWSSPGQVQFFGPGTRLTVL.

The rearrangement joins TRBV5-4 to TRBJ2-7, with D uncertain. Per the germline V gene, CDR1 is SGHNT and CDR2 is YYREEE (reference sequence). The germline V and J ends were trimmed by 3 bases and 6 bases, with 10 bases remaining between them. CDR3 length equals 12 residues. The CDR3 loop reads CASSYPFGEQYF. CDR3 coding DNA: TGTGCCAGCAGCTACCCGTTCGGCGAGCAGTACTTC.

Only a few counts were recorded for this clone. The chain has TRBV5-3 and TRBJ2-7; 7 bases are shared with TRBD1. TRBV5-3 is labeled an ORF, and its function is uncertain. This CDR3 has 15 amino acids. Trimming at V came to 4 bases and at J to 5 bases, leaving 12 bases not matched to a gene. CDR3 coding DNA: TGTGCCAGAAGCCTTCGACAGGGTGGAAGGCACGAGCAGTACTTC. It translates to CARSLRQGGRHEQYF.

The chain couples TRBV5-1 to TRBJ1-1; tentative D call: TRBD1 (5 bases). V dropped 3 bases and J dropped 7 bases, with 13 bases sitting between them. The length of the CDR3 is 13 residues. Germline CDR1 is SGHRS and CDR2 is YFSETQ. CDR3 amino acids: CASSSVGVIEAFF. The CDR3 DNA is TGCGCCAGCAGCTCGGTAGGGGTCATTGAAGCTTTCTTT.

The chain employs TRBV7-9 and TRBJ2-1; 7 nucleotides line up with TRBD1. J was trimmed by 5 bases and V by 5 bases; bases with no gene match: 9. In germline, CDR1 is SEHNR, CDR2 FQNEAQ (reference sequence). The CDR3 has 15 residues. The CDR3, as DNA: TGTGCCAGCAGCCCCCGGGGACAGAGAAACAATGAGCAGTTCTTC. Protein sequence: CASSPRGQRNNEQFF.

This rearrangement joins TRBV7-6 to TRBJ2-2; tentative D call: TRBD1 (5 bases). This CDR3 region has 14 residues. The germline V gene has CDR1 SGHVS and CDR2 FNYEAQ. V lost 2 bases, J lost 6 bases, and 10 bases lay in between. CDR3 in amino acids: CASSLRGNPGELFF. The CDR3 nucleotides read TGTGCCAGCAGCTTAAGGGGTAACCCCGGGGAGCTGTTTTTT.

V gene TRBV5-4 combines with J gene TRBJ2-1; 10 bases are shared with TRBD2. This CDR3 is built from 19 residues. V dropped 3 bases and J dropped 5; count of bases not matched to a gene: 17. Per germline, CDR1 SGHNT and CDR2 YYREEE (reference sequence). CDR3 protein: CASSSWKVAGGHEDNEQFF. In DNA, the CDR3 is TGTGCCAGCAGCTCCTGGAAGGTAGCGGGGGGCCATGAAGACAATGAGCAGTTCTTC.